The 6 T cell receptor beta chains below come from one sample, sequenced in a study of cytotoxic CD8 clonotypes in ibrutinib-treated CLL. This table comes from immunoSEQ multiplex PCR, and its TCRdb copy is limited to in-frame clones, with some not included. The table has some 70,000 clones, approximately 71% seen once; the top ten hold approximately 5.2%. Specimen: PBMCs, collected after 12 months of ibrutinib treatment. The receptors were gathered from a human donor with chronic lymphocytic leukemia.

This clone was seen more than once but under ten times. The chain has TRBV2 and TRBJ1-5; D gene ambiguous. The CDR3 contains 13 residues. Germline CDR1 reads SNHLY; CDR2 reads FYNNEI. V dropped 2 bases and J dropped 8 bases, with 10 bases sitting between them. In nucleotides, the CDR3 is TGTGCCAGCAGTGAATTTAGGGATGAGCCCCAGCATTTT. Amino acid sequence: CASSEFRDEPQHF.

The V call is TRBV5-1, the J call TRBJ1-1; D unresolved. Germline CDR1 reads SGHRS; CDR2 reads YFSETQ. This CDR3 spans 13 amino acids. Trimming stripped 5 bases from V and 4 bases from J, with 12 bases between. CDR3 DNA sequence: TGCGCCAGCAGAAGGACCCCGGGCACTGAAGCTTTCTTT. Protein: CASRRTPGTEAFF.

This clone occurred a few times. The chain carries TRBV30 and TRBJ1-2; D unresolved. The CDR3 contains 14 residues. Germline V gene data show CDR1 as GTSNPN and CDR2 as SVGIG (reference sequence). The V gene lost 3 bases and the J gene lost 3 bases, with 14 bases spanning the gap. CDR3 loop: CAWRAPGRDYGYTF. DNA for the CDR3: TGTGCCTGGAGGGCTCCCGGACGGGACTATGGCTACACCTTC.

This clone was observed a few times. The V and J genes are TRBV6-5 and TRBJ1-3; no clear D gene. The CDR3 totals 15 residues. From germline, CDR1 is MNHEY and CDR2 SVGAGI. V was pared by 0 bases and J by 4 bases, with 10 bases between. CDR3 sequence reads: CASSYSLGRGNTIYF. The DNA for the CDR3 is TGTGCCAGCAGTTACTCTTTGGGCCGAGGAAACACCATATATTTT.

The chain links TRBV10-3 to TRBJ1-3; no firm D call. This CDR3 is built from 14 residues. V was shortened by 11 bases and J by 0 bases, with 14 bases between the two germline ends. Germline V CDR1 and CDR2: ENHRY, SYGVKD. CDR3 sequence reads: CASRRDLSGNTIYF. The CDR3 DNA reads as TGTGCCTCTCGGAGAGACCTCTCTGGAAACACCATATATTTT.

Regarding this clone: The junction departs from germline at one end; a sequencing error may be responsible. This rearrangement joins TRBV6-1 to TRBJ1-6; possibly TRBD1 for D (5 bases). Germline assignment: CDR1 MNHNS and CDR2 SASEGT. This CDR3 comprises 13 residues. The CDR3: CASREGTATSLHF. The CDR3 DNA sequence: TGTGCCAGCAGAGAAGGGACTGCGACATCCCTCCACTTT.